This T cell receptor (beta chain) emerged from a study of glioma-infiltrating T cells. Between the trimmed V and J ends, which lost 3 bases and 4 bases, there was a span of 10 bases. CDR3 length: 13 amino acids. Germline lookup yields CDR1 MGHDK and CDR2 SYGVNS. Broader study findings: Gliomas, especially low-grade, showed above-expected tissue-blood divergence; non-neoplastic patients showed below. Very few CDR3 sequences were shared between tissue and blood.

This clonotype was detected only a few times. What it binds is unknown. Amplification of TCR alpha and beta CDR3 regions from RNA used iRepertoire nested multiplex PCR. For one-step reverse transcription and amplification, about 90-450 ng of tissue mRNA or PBMC total RNA was used. MiXCR, run by TCRdb on the multiplex PCR reads, gives a single entry per CDR3 protein. The table records over 130,000 distinct CDR3 sequences, about 39% of them present only once. This clonotype originated in a human donor with low-grade glioma or glioblastoma, undergoing nonglioma brain surgery, or in good health (not recorded which). Input material: glioma tissue, nonneoplastic brain tissue, or PBMCs (not recorded which). The chain has TRBV25-1 and TRBJ2-7; D might be TRBD2 (6 bases). The CDR3 reads CASSDSGRYEQYF. CDR3 DNA sequence: TGTGCCAGCAGTGACTCAGGGAGGTACGAGCAGTACTTC.